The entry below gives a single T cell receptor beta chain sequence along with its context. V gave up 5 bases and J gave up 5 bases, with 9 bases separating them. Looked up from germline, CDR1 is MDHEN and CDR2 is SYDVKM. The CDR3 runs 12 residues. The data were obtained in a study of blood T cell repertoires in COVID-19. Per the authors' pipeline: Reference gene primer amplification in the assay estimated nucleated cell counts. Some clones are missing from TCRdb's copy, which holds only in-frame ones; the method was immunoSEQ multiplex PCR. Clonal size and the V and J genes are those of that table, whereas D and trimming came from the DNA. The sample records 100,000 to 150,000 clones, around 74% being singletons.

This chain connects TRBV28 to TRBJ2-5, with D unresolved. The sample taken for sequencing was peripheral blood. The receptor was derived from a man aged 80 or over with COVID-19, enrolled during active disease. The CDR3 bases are TGTGCCAGCAGTCGAGTGTTGGAGACCCAGTACTTC. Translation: CASSRVLETQYF.